This T cell receptor beta chain was sequenced in a study of OX40 agonist ivuxolimab in advanced cancers. Study findings and constraints: On average, a greater number of expanded clones characterised CD8+ T cells relative to CD4+.

This CDR3 contains 15 residues. V lost 3 bases and J lost 0; bases outside the gene matches: 3. The germline CDR1 and CDR2 sequences are LNHDA and SQIVND (reference sequence). This table comes from immunoSEQ multiplex PCR, and its TCRdb copy is limited to in-frame clones, with some not included. The repertoire holds 60,000 to 75,000 clones, with over 75% as singletons. As to this clone: The antigen remains unidentified.

The chain has TRBV19 and TRBJ2-7; 9 positions match TRBD2. Specimen: CD4+ or CD8+ T cells sorted from blood, collected in a trial of the OX40 agonist ivuxolimab. This receptor was identified in an adult with an advanced solid tumor such as melanoma, head and neck, liver or kidney cancer. The CDR3 region has the DNA TGTGCCAGTAGTATTGGTAGCGGGAGCTCCTACGAGCAGTACTTC. Translation: CASSIGSGSSYEQYF.